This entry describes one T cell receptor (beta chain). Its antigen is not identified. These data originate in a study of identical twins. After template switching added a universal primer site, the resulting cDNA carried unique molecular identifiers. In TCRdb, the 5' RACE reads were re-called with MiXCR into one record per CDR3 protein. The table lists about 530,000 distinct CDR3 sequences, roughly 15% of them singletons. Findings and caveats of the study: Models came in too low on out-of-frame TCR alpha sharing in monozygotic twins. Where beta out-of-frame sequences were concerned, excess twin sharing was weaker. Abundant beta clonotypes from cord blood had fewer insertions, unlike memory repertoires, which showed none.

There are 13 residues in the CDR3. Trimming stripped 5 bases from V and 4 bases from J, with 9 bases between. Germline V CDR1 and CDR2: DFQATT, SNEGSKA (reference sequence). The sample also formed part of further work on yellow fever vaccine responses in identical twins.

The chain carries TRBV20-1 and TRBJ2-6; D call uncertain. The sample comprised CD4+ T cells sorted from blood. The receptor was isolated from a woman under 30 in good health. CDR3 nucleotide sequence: TGCAGTGCTGTAAACTCAGGGGCCAACGTCCTGACTTTC. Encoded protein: CSAVNSGANVLTF.